This TCR beta chain appears in the sequencing data of a study of cytomegalovirus exposure and HLA in healthy donors. Regarding the study as a whole: Exclusion applied to some V segments, including TRBV6-2 and TRBV6-3, as they were indistinguishable.

The V end lost 5 bases, the J end lost 6 bases, and 14 bases lay between the germline ends. Germline V gene sequence: CDR1 SEHNR, CDR2 FQNEAQ (reference sequence). The CDR3 sequence is 14 residues long. Remarks on this clone: As yet, its antigen is unknown.

PCR primers comprised 60 Vbeta and 13 Jbeta primers. Only in-frame clones appear in the TCRdb table, and some are missing; sequencing was by immunoSEQ multiplex PCR. Of approximately 210,000 clones in the sample, around 76% were seen once. The sequenced sample consisted of PBMCs. This receptor was identified in a man in his forties in good health and CMV-seropositive. The chain employs TRBV7-9 and TRBJ2-4; D unresolved. For the CDR3, the DNA is TGTGCCAGCAGCCAGTCCCTGGCAGGAAACATTCAGTACTTC. As protein: CASSQSLAGNIQYF.